This TCR beta chain was captured in a study of human T cells and chemical hapten exposure. During construction of the library, unique molecular identifiers were attached to individual cDNA molecules for quantitative, reproducible TCR counting. One entry per CDR3 protein results from TCRdb running MiXCR on the RACE reads. The table lists 95,000 to 100,000 distinct CDR3 sequences, 9.5% to 15% of them singletons. The time point was: patch test 1, 2 weeks after DPC sensitization. This sample's treatment: therapeutic diphenylcyclopropenone sensitization with weekly scalp DPC. Ahead of each patch test application, blood was drawn. Sequencing used whole blood, obtained in connection with sensitization to the hapten diphenylcyclopropenone (DPC). The clonotype comes from a woman aged 40 to 55 with alopecia areata. Some clones in this sample may be carry-over from other donors' samples.

The DNA for the CDR3 is TGCGCCAGCAGCCAAGATGATACAACTAGCAGGCGGTACGAGCAGTACTTC. It codes for CASSQDDTTSRRYEQYF. The J gene is TRBJ2-7, the V gene TRBV4-1; tentative D call: TRBD2 (6 bases). Germline CDR1 reads MGHRA; CDR2 reads YSYEKL. This CDR3 has 17 amino acids. V lost 0 bases and J 4 bases, leaving 19 bases between the germline ends.